The rows below give T cell receptor beta chains drawn from one sample of a study of response to subunit inactivated influenza vaccine. TCRdb itself ran the RT-PCR reads through MiXCR, one entry per CDR3 protein. Among a few hundred thousand distinct CDR3 sequences, about a fifth were seen once, and the ten largest hold 9.5% to 13%. The sample consisted of PBMCs from blood, taken approximately 22 months after vaccination. The receptors originated from a man aged 50 to 69 who received an inactivated influenza vaccine. Both conserved end residues are trimmed from each CDR3. Size values are once, few and many counts, or a class for expanded clones, and some rows have none.

clone size: few; V gene: TRBV6-6; J gene: TRBJ2-7; CDR3 protein: ATSPRISHEQY
clone size: NA; V gene: TRBV6-2/TRBV6-3; J gene: TRBJ2-7; CDR3 protein: ASSSNSGYEQY
clone size: NA; V gene: TRBV9; J gene: TRBJ1-5; CDR3 protein: ASSVGGSDQPQH
clone size: NA; V gene: TRBV4-1; J gene: TRBJ1-4; CDR3 protein: ASSQDVRGANEKLF
clone size: NA; V gene: TRBV19; J gene: TRBJ1-2; CDR3 protein: ASSIRVARIGPVYYGYT
clone size: many; V gene: TRBV4-1; J gene: TRBJ2-3; CDR3 protein: ASSHIGLAGGTDTQY
clone size: NA; V gene: TRBV6-1; J gene: TRBJ2-7; CDR3 protein: ASRLTSSYEQY
clone size: few; V gene: TRBV4-2; J gene: TRBJ1-6; CDR3 protein: ASSQMGQIQGNSPLH
clone size: NA; V gene: TRBV10-3; J gene: TRBJ1-6; CDR3 protein: AIRAGRDFSPLH
clone size: NA; V gene: TRBV10-3; J gene: TRBJ2-5; CDR3 protein: AISAGLQETQY
clone size: NA; V gene: TRBV11-2; J gene: TRBJ2-3; CDR3 protein: ASSLGGRGDTQY
clone size: few; V gene: TRBV6-5; J gene: TRBJ1-4; CDR3 protein: ASSYSPQGYNEKLF
clone size: few; V gene: TRBV4-3; J gene: TRBJ1-2; CDR3 protein: ASSQDGRQGYGYT
clone size: NA; V gene: TRBV18; J gene: TRBJ2-4; CDR3 protein: ASSPGSRNIQY
clone size: NA; V gene: TRBV5-6; J gene: TRBJ2-1; CDR3 protein: ASSLDRDLFYNEQF
clone size: NA; V gene: TRBV29-1; J gene: TRBJ2-7; CDR3 protein: SAGLTGSYEQY
clone size: few; V gene: TRBV7-9; J gene: TRBJ2-1; CDR3 protein: ASTPTTVYEQF
clone size: few; V gene: TRBV14; J gene: TRBJ2-1; CDR3 protein: ASSRDRENEQF
clone size: NA; V gene: TRBV7-8; J gene: TRBJ2-7; CDR3 protein: ASSLIGTGDDEQY
clone size: NA; V gene: TRBV4-1; J gene: TRBJ1-1; CDR3 protein: ASSHGNTEAF
clone size: few; V gene: TRBV29-1; J gene: TRBJ2-7; CDR3 protein: SVKGLAGDLYEQY
clone size: NA; V gene: TRBV5-1; J gene: TRBJ2-3; CDR3 protein: ASSLGRIGDTQY
clone size: NA; V gene: TRBV4-2; J gene: TRBJ1-1; CDR3 protein: ASSQVAGNTEAF
clone size: NA; V gene: TRBV7-5; J gene: TRBJ2-7; CDR3 protein: ISVPEAPRGPVDSHEQY
clone size: NA; V gene: TRBV6-5; J gene: TRBJ2-3; CDR3 protein: ASSYYGATDTQY
clone size: NA; V gene: TRBV7-3; J gene: TRBJ2-7; CDR3 protein: ASSLGDRRGEQY